Detailed here is one TCR beta chain. The target antigen is unknown. This specimen comes from a study of shared clonotypes between healthy human individuals. Study results and limitations: In a few donors, around 5.5% of naive CD4 clonotypes appeared in common. Sequencing depth was expected to affect clonotype sharing among donors.

With 9 bases clipped from V and 7 bases from J, the junction kept 6 bases outside the gene matches. The CDR3 is 12 residues long. The germline gives CDR1 MNHEY, CDR2 SVGAGI. The genomic DNA of each subset was split evenly across several immunoSEQ plates. Assay: immunoSEQ multiplex PCR; the TCRdb copy retains only in-frame clones and omits some. The sample has more than 2 million clones; 85% to 95% are singletons. Those who donated were healthy HIV-negative adults, with no recent acute infections or vaccinations reported. Material for sequencing was naive CD4+ T cells sorted from blood. As for subset: CD45RA+ positively selected. This sequence joins TRBV6-5 and TRBJ2-1, with 7 positions matching TRBD1. This clonotype was sampled from a man younger than 35 in good health. The CDR3 region has the DNA TGTGCCAGTCTCGGGACAGCTAATGAGCAGTTCTTC. It codes for CASLGTANEQFF.